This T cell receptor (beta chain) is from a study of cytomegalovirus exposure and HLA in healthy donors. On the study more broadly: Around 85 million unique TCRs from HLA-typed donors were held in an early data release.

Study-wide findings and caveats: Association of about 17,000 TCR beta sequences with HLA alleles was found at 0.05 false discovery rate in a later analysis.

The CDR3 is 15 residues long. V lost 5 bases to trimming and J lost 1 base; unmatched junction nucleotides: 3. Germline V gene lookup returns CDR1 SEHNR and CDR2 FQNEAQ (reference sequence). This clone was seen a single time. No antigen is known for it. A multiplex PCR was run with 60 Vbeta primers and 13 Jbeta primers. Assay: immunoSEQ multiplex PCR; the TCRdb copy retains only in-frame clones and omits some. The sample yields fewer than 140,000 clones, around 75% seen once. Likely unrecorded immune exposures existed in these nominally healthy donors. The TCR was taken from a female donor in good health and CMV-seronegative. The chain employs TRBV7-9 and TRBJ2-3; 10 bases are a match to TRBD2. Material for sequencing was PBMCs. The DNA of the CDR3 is TGTGCCAGCAGCAGCGGGACTAGCGGCACAGATACGCAGTATTTT. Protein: CASSSGTSGTDTQYF.